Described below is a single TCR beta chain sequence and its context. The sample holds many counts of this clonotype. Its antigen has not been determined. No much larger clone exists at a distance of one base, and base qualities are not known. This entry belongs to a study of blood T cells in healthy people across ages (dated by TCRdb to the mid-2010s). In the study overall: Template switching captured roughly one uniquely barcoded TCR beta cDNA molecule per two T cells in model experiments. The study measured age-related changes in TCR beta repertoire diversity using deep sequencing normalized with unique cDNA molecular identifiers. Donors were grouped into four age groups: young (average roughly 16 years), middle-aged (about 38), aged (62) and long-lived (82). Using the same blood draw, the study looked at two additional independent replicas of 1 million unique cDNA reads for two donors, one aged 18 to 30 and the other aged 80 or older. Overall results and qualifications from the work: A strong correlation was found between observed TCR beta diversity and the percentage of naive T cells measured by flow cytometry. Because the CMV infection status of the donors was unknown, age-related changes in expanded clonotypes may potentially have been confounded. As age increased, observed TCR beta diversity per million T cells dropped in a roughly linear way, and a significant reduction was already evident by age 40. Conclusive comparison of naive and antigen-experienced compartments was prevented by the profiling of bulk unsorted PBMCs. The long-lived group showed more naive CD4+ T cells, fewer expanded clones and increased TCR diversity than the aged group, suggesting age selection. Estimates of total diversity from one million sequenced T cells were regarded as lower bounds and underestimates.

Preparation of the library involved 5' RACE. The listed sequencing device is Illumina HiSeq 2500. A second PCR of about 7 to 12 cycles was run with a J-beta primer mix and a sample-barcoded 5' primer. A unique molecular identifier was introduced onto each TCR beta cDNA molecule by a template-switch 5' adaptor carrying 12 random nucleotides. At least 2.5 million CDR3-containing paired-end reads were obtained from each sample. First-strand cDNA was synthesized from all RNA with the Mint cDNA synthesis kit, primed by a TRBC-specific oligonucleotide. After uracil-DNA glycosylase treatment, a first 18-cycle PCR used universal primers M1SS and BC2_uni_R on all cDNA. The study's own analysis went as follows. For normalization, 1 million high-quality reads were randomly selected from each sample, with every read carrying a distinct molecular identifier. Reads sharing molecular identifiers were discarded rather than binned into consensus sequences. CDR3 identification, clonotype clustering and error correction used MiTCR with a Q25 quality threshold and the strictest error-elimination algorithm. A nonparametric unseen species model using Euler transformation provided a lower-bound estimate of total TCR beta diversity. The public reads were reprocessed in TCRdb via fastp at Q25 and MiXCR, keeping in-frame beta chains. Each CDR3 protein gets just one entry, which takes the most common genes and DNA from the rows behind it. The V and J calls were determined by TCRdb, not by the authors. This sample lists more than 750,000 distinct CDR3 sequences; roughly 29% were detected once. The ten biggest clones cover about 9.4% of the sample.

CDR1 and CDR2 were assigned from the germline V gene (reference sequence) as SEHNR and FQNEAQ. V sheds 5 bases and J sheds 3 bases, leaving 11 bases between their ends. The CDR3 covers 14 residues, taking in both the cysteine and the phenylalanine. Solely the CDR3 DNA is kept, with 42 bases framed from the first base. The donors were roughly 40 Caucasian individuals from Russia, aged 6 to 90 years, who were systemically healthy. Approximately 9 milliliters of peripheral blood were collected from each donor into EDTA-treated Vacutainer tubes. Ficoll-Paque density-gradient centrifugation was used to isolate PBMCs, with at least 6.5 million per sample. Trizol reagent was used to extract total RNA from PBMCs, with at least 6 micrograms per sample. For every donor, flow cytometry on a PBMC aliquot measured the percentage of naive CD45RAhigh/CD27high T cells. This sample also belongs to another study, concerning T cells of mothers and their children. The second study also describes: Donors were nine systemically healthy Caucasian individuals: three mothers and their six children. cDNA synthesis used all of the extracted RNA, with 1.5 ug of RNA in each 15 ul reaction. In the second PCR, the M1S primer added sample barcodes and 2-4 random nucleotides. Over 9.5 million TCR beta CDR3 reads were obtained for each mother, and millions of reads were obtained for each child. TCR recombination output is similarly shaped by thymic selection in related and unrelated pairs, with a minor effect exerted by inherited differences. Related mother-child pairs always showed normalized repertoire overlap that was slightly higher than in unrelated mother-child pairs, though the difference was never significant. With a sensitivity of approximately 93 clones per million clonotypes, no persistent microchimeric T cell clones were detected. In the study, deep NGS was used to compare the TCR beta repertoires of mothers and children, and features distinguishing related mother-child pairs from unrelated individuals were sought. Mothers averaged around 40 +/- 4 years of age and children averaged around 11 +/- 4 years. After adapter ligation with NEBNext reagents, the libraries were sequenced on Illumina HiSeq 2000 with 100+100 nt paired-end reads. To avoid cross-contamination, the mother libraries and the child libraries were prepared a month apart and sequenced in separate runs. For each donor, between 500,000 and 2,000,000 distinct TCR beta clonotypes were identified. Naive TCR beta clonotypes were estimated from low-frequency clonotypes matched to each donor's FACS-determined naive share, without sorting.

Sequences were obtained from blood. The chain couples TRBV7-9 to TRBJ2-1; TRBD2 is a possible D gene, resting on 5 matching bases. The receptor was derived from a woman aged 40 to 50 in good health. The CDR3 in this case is CASSLDTSYNEQFF. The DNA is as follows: TGTGCCAGCAGCCTCGATACTAGCTACAATGAGCAGTTCTTC. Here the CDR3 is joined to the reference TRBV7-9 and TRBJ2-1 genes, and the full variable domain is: DTGVSQNPRHKITKRGQNVTFRCDPISEHNRLYWYRQTLGQGPEFLTYFQNEAQLEKSRLLSDRFSAERPKGSFSTLEIQRTEQGDSAMYLCASSLDTSYNEQFFGPGTRLTVL.